This T cell receptor (beta chain) emerged from a study of CXCR3-negative and CXCR3-positive naive CD8 T cells. Study details: The TRB read total, 120 million to 150 million, broke down to about 1.5 +/- 0.3 million reads per library.

Note on this clonotype: Its antigen is not known.

The libraries of TRB cDNA were constructed through 5' RACE using UMI labels. TCRdb reprocessed the 5' RACE reads and keeps a single row for each CDR3 protein, giving no DNA. The sample table sets out roughly 100,000 distinct CDR3 sequences. The V gene's germline CDR1 is SQVTM and CDR2 ANQGSEA. The CDR3 is 18 residues long. Whole-study findings and limits: More hydrophobic TRB CDR3s occurred in CXCR3-positive than in CXCR3-negative naive cells. Within a donor, both naive subsets shared TRBV-TRBJ usage, unlike memory cells. Fresh PBMCs were used in most assays, and CXCR3 expression partially decreased after cryopreservation. Surface CD5 matched across naive subsets, and TRB CDR3 properties served to infer TCR strength.

The sample taken for sequencing was naive CXCR3+ CD8+ T cells from blood. Subset indicated: CD45RO-CCR7+CD27+CD95- naive CD8+ T cells expressing CXCR3 (TNR3+). This sequence was found in a human donor in good health. Some clones in this sample may be carry-over from other donors' samples. The chain recombines TRBV29-1 with TRBJ2-5; absent DNA, TCRdb's TRBD2 call cannot be checked. The CDR3 loop is CSVVDPGTSGGAYETQYF.